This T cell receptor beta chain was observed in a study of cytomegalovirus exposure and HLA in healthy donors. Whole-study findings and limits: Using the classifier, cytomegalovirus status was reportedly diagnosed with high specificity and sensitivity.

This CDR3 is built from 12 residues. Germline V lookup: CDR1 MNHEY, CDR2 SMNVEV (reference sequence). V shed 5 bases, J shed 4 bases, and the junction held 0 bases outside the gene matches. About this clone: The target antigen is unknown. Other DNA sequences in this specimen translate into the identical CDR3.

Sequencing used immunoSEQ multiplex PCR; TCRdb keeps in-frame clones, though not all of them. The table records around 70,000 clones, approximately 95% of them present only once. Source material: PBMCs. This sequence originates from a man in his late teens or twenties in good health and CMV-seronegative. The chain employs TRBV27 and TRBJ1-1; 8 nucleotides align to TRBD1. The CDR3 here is CASSGTGTEAFF. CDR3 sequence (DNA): TGTGCCAGCAGTGGGACAGGCACTGAAGCTTTCTTT.